Below are 11 T cell receptor beta chains sequenced from a single sample in a study of T cell responses to AZD1222 COVID-19 vaccine. TCRdb's copy holds only in-frame clones and misses some; the assay was immunoSEQ multiplex PCR. This table has 95,000 to 100,000 clones, 90% appearing once. Here the sequenced sample was peripheral blood, taken on day 0 of AZD1222 vaccination. Source of these receptors: an adult in good health.

This clone was seen just once. The V gene is TRBV16, the J gene TRBJ1-1, with a possible D match to TRBD1 (5 bases). The CDR3 is 15 residues long. Trimming shortened V by 1 base and J by 2 bases, and 11 bases separated the two germline ends. Germline V lookup: CDR1 KGHSY, CDR2 FQNENV. This CDR3 is CASSQWQGANTEAFF. DNA for the CDR3: TGTGCCAGCAGCCAATGGCAGGGAGCTAACACTGAAGCTTTCTTT.

This sequence joins TRBV11-2 and TRBJ2-7, with a possible D match to TRBD2 (6 bases). Between the trimmed V and J ends, which lost 2 bases and 9 bases, there was a span of 20 bases. Germline V gene data show CDR1 as SGHAT and CDR2 as FQNNGV. This CDR3 has 15 amino acids. CDR3 bases: TGTGCCAGCAGCTTATTCTCGGGCCAGGAAGCGGGGCAGTACTTC. Translating gives CASSLFSGQEAGQYF.

The V and J genes are TRBV2 and TRBJ2-7; 8 bases align to TRBD2. V trimming: 5 bases; J trimming: 4 bases; junction bases outside the gene matches: 13. Germline assignment: CDR1 SNHLY and CDR2 FYNNEI. The CDR3 is made up of 16 amino acids. The CDR3 here is CASSQSGGRRGYEQYF. CDR3 in DNA: TGTGCCAGCAGTCAAAGCGGGGGCCGACGGGGGTACGAGCAGTACTTC.

The chain carries TRBV27 and TRBJ1-5; D not certain. Germline V lookup: CDR1 MNHEY, CDR2 SMNVEV (reference sequence). This CDR3 region has 18 residues. Trimming removed 4 bases from V and 2 bases from J, with 21 bases in between. This CDR3 is CASSCFETRRIGNQPQHF. The CDR3, as DNA: TGTGCCAGCAGTTGCTTTGAAACTAGACGGATTGGCAATCAGCCCCAGCATTTT.

V usage is TRBV30 and J usage is TRBJ2-1; the D gene could be TRBD1 or TRBD2 (5 bases each). The CDR3 contains 13 residues. CDR1 and CDR2 (germline): GTSNPN, SVGIG (reference sequence). V dropped 4 bases and J dropped 9 bases, with 16 bases sitting between them. The CDR3 loop reads CAWNRGNLGEQFF. CDR3 coding DNA: TGTGCCTGGAACCGGGGCAATCTGGGTGAGCAGTTCTTC.

V gene TRBV5-1 combines with J gene TRBJ2-1; TRBD1 is a possible D gene (6 bases). The CDR3 length is 13 residues. The germline V gene has CDR1 SGHRS and CDR2 YFSETQ. Trimming took 5 bases from V and 8 from J, leaving 14 bases between them. The DNA for the CDR3 is TGCGCCAGCAGGGGACAAAGGGAATATGAGCAGTTCTTC. Translated: CASRGQREYEQFF.

The V and J genes are TRBV18 and TRBJ2-7; perhaps TRBD2 as D (6 bases). In germline, CDR1 is KGHSH, CDR2 LQKENI. The CDR3 is 16 amino acids. V was shortened by 1 base and J by 0 bases, with 13 bases between the two germline ends. The DNA for the CDR3 is TGTGCCAGCTCACCACTCCCTAGCGTGAGCTCCTACGAGCAGTACTTC. This gives the protein CASSPLPSVSSYEQYF.

This clone was recorded once. V and J are TRBV12-3 or TRBV12-4 and TRBJ2-3; D is possibly TRBD2 (5 bases). There are 13 residues in the CDR3. The V gene lost 5 bases and the J gene lost 4 bases, with 10 bases spanning the gap. The CDR3 DNA reads as TGTGCCAGCAGTCCACTAGAGGCAGATACGCAGTATTTT. Translation gives CASSPLEADTQYF.

In this sample, this clone turned up once. The chain employs TRBV5-1 and TRBJ1-6; 10 positions agree with TRBD1. The CDR3 spans 18 residues. Germline-derived CDR1 and CDR2 are SGHRS and YFSETQ. V trimming: 1 base; J trimming: 5 bases; junction bases outside the gene matches: 9. The CDR3 DNA reads as TGCGCCAGCAGCTTGAGCGCCCGGGACAGGGGTAATAATTCACCCCTCCACTTT. It codes for CASSLSARDRGNNSPLHF.

The chain links TRBV29-1 to TRBJ2-7; 7 nucleotides line up with TRBD1. Germline V gene data show CDR1 as SQVTM and CDR2 as ANQGSEA. This CDR3 has 13 residues. The V and J ends lost 2 bases and 4 bases, in that order; junction bases with no gene match: 5. This CDR3 reads CSVEISGQYEQYF. The CDR3, as DNA: TGCAGCGTTGAAATTTCGGGACAGTACGAGCAGTACTTC.

The rearrangement links TRBV7-3 to TRBJ1-2, with D tentatively TRBD1 (6 bases). Trimming shortened V by 2 bases and J by 4 bases, and 11 bases separated the two germline ends. The CDR3 covers 14 residues. Germline CDR1 and CDR2: SGHTA and FQGTGA. CDR3 sequence: CASSLCQGIYGYTF. The DNA for the CDR3 is TGTGCCAGCAGCTTATGTCAGGGGATCTATGGCTACACCTTC.